This TCR beta chain was observed in a study of cytomegalovirus exposure and HLA in healthy donors. The V gene's germline CDR1 is SGHVS and CDR2 FNYEAQ. The CDR3 extends over 14 amino acids. Trimming removed 2 bases at V and 1 base at J, with 9 bases between. Clones were sequenced by immunoSEQ multiplex PCR, and TCRdb holds only the in-frame ones, with some missing. In the table there are approximately 220,000 clones, around nine tenths of which are singletons. This TCR was recovered from a woman aged 18-35 years in good health and CMV-seronegative. Sequenced sample: PBMCs. The chain links TRBV7-6 to TRBJ2-7; the D is unclear. CDR3 residues: CASSLNPGSYEQYF. The CDR3 nucleotides are TGTGCCAGCAGCTTAAATCCGGGTTCCTACGAGCAGTACTTC.